This T cell receptor (beta chain) originates from a study of blood T cells in healthy people across ages. Study-level points and caveats: It was the long-lived donors that had more naive CD4+ cells and higher diversity than aged donors. Per million T cells, TCR beta diversity dropped about linearly as age rose.

Only a few counts were recorded for this clonotype. Antigen specificity is unknown. A read error may be the cause here, since a much bigger clone is one base away. The CDR3 extends over 13 amino acids. V lost 10 bases, J lost 5 bases, and 15 bases lay in between. CDR1 and CDR2 from the germline V gene are ENHRY and SYGVKD. With a J-beta primer mix and a sample-barcoded 5' primer, a second PCR ran about 7 to 12 cycles. Unique molecular identifiers of 12 random nucleotides labeled each cDNA. One entry per CDR3 protein results from TCRdb running MiXCR on the 5' RACE reads. The sample comprises some 890,000 distinct CDR3 sequences, 29% of which are singletons, and 10% rests with the top ten. The same sample was also used in a study of T cells of mothers and their children.

Sequences were obtained from blood. The source is a woman between 35 and 50 years old in good health. V gene TRBV10-3 combines with J gene TRBJ2-1; possibly TRBD1 or TRBD2 for D (5 bases each). CDR3: CASRTGTDNEQFF. Here the CDR3 DNA reads TGTGCCAGCAGGACTGGGACCGACAATGAGCAGTTCTTC.